Reported below is one T cell receptor (beta chain). Its antigen remains unidentified. Unique molecular identifiers were present on the cDNA, which also gained a universal primer site by template switching. TCRdb reanalysed the 5' RACE reads using MiXCR and keeps one entry per CDR3 protein. The table lists some 560,000 distinct CDR3 sequences, 9.6% of them singletons. The CDR3 length is 17 residues. J was trimmed by 4 bases and V by 5 bases; bases with no gene match: 10. The sample comes from a study of identical twins. Study conclusions and caveats: Out-of-frame alpha sequences shared by twins were enriched for low generation probability. The authors noted that invariant MAIT and iNKT cells could partly confound zero-insertion analyses.

This sample also appeared in a second study, on yellow fever vaccine responses in identical twins.

The chain links TRBV12-3 or TRBV12-4 to TRBJ1-6, with 8 bases fitting TRBD1. What was sequenced was PBMCs. The receptor was derived from a woman between 18 and 29 years old in good health. CDR3 sequence reads: CASSPGQGGLYNSPLHF. The CDR3 DNA sequence: TGTGCCAGCAGTCCTGGACAGGGAGGTTTATATAATTCACCCCTCCACTTT.